These 27 T cell receptor beta chains share one sample of origin, sequenced in a study of T cell responses to AZD1222 COVID-19 vaccine. The assay was immunoSEQ multiplex PCR, and TCRdb's table has in-frame clones only and misses some. This repertoire shows 53,000 or so clones, approximately 84% found once; its top ten account for 25% to 30%. The specimen was peripheral blood, collected on day 0 of AZD1222 vaccination. All receptors derive from an adult in good health.

The chain joins TRBV14 to TRBJ2-3; TRBD1 might be the D (6 bases). This CDR3 contains 16 residues. The germline V and J ends were trimmed by 1 base and 2 bases, with 13 bases remaining between them. Germline CDR1 reads SGHDN; CDR2 reads FVKESK. CDR3 bases: TGTGCCAGCAGCCAAGTCGGACAGCATAACACAGATACGCAGTATTTT. Protein: CASSQVGQHNTDTQYF.

V and J are TRBV2 and TRBJ1-6, with 7 bases identical to TRBD1. Trimming removed 6 bases from V and 0 bases from J; junction bases left unmatched: 5. This CDR3 is 16 amino acids long. The V gene's germline CDR1 is SNHLY and CDR2 FYNNEI. The CDR3 nucleotides read TGTGCCAGCAGGACAGGGTATGGCTCCTATAATTCACCCCTCCACTTT. Protein sequence: CASRTGYGSYNSPLHF.

The chain combines TRBV14 with TRBJ1-6; D call uncertain. The V and J ends lost 0 bases and 12 bases respectively, with 9 bases between them. This CDR3 contains 13 residues. From germline, CDR1 is SGHDN and CDR2 FVKESK. The chain's CDR3 is CASSQDRERPLHF. CDR3 DNA sequence: TGTGCCAGCAGCCAAGATAGGGAAAGACCCCTCCACTTT.

The chain combines TRBV2 with TRBJ2-7; D gene uncertain. The germline gives CDR1 SNHLY, CDR2 FYNNEI. Trimming shortened V by 5 bases and J by 2 bases, and 7 bases separated the two germline ends. There are 12 residues in the CDR3. CDR3 region: CASSSQAYEQYF. Written as DNA, the CDR3 is TGTGCCAGCAGTTCCCAAGCCTACGAGCAGTACTTC.

The chain recombines TRBV10-2 with TRBJ2-5; D gene uncertain. Germline CDR1 reads WSHSY; CDR2 reads SAAADI. The CDR3 runs to 13 residues. The ends were cut back, 1 base at V and 2 bases at J, with 5 bases in the middle. CDR3 sequence (DNA): TGCGCCAGCAGTGAGTTGTTACAAGAGACCCAGTACTTC. This translates into CASSELLQETQYF.

The V gene is TRBV19, the J gene TRBJ1-2, with D uncertain. The CDR3 totals 15 residues. Germline CDR1 is LNHDA and CDR2 is SQIVND (reference sequence). The V and J ends lost 5 bases and 4 bases respectively, with 17 bases between them. CDR3 loop: CASSLMAGPSYGYTF. The CDR3 DNA is TGTGCCAGTAGTCTAATGGCCGGGCCTTCCTATGGCTACACCTTC.

This CDR3 is CASSQWLAGGRDIQYF. CDR3 nucleotide sequence: TGTGCCAGCAGCCAATGGCTAGCGGGAGGGCGAGACATTCAGTACTTC. The gene calls are TRBV3-1 (or the pseudogene TRBV3-2) and TRBJ2-4, with 12 bases aligning to TRBD2. The length of the CDR3 is 16 residues. The germline V gene encodes CDR1 LGHDT and CDR2 YNNKEL (reference sequence). V lost 2 bases to trimming and J lost 8 bases; unmatched junction nucleotides: 7.

This rearrangement joins TRBV19 to TRBJ1-2, with a tentative D call TRBD1 (6 bases). Deletions cut 7 bases from V and 3 bases from J, with 15 bases between. Germline CDR1 and CDR2: LNHDA and SQIVND (reference sequence). This CDR3 has 14 amino acids. The CDR3 DNA is TGTGCCAGTACCCCGGGAGGGGGGCACTATGGCTACACCTTC. Translating it yields CASTPGGGHYGYTF.

This chain connects TRBV27 to TRBJ2-1; D ambiguous. CDR3 length equals 15 residues. V lost 3 bases to trimming and J lost 0 bases, with 9 bases between them. Germline assignment: CDR1 MNHEY and CDR2 SMNVEV (reference sequence). The CDR3 DNA reads as TGTGCCAGCAGTTTCTCAGTTAGCTCCTACAATGAGCAGTTCTTC. Amino acid sequence: CASSFSVSSYNEQFF.

The chain uses TRBV25-1 and TRBJ1-2, with TRBD1 as a possible D gene (6 bases). V lost 2 bases and J 4 bases, leaving 11 bases between the germline ends. This CDR3 comprises 14 residues. Germline V gene data show CDR1 as MGHDK and CDR2 as SYGVNS. The CDR3 sequence: CASSEAGDGYGYTF. CDR3 in DNA: TGTGCCAGCAGTGAAGCAGGGGATGGCTATGGCTACACCTTC.

The J gene is TRBJ2-3, the V gene TRBV2, with D tentatively TRBD2 (6 bases). The CDR3 loop spans 15 amino acids. Between the trimmed V and J ends, which lost 5 bases and 2 bases, there was a span of 14 bases. CDR1 and CDR2 (germline): SNHLY, FYNNEI. The DNA of the CDR3 is TGTGCCAGCAGTCCTACTAGCAGGAACACAGATACGCAGTATTTT. This codes for CASSPTSRNTDTQYF. The variable domain in full, completed from reference TRBV2 and TRBJ2-3, reads EPEVTQTPSHQVTQMGQEVILRCVPISNHLYFYWYRQILGQKVEFLVSFYNNEISEKSEIFDDQFSVERPDGSNFTLKIRSTKLEDSAMYFCASSPTSRNTDTQYFGPGTRLTVL.

This rearrangement joins TRBV30 to TRBJ2-3; 7 bases line up with TRBD2. J lost 10 bases, V lost 2 bases, and 15 bases had no gene match. There are 15 residues in the CDR3. The germline CDR1 and CDR2 sequences are GTSNPN and SVGIG (reference sequence). The CDR3 bases are TGTGCCTGGAGTCCCCCCGCGGGAGATCGCGCCTCGCAGTATTTT. Translation: CAWSPPAGDRASQYF.

This clone was recorded only once. The rearrangement uses TRBV4-1 and TRBJ1-2; D may be TRBD1 (6 bases). In germline, CDR1 is MGHRA, CDR2 YSYEKL. This CDR3 region has 16 residues. Trimming took off 1 base at V and 4 bases at J, with 16 bases between the two ends. Here the CDR3 reads CASSQAPRGNLYGYTF. CDR3 DNA: TGCGCCAGCAGCCAAGCCCCGAGGGGGAACCTCTATGGCTACACCTTC.

CDR3 sequence reads: CASSQDGNQPQHF. CDR3 in DNA: TGTGCCAGCAGCCAGGACGGAAATCAGCCCCAGCATTTT. This chain joins TRBV7-9 and TRBJ1-5; D not certain. Trimming removed 5 bases at V and 4 bases at J, with 9 bases between. The germline V gene has CDR1 SEHNR and CDR2 FQNEAQ (reference sequence). This CDR3 has 13 amino acids.

The chain links TRBV6-5 to TRBJ2-1, with 8 positions matching TRBD2. Germline V gene sequence: CDR1 MNHEY, CDR2 SVGAGI. The CDR3 runs 14 residues. V was clipped by 6 bases and J by 0 bases; unmatched bases: 1. In DNA, the CDR3 is TGTGCCAGCAGACTAGCGGACTCCTACAATGAGCAGTTCTTC. Translated, it gives CASRLADSYNEQFF.

The rearrangement uses TRBV6-2 or TRBV6-3 and TRBJ1-2, with 7 nucleotides matching TRBD1. This CDR3 has 17 residues. V dropped 0 bases and J dropped 3; count of bases not matched to a gene: 10. Per germline, CDR1 MNHEY and CDR2 SVGEGT. CDR3 in amino acids: CASSYSSRQGRDYGYTF. The CDR3 DNA reads as TGTGCCAGCAGTTACTCGAGTAGACAGGGAAGGGACTATGGCTACACCTTC.

The V call is TRBV7-9, the J call TRBJ2-7, with D possibly TRBD2 on 6 matching bases. Per germline, CDR1 SEHNR and CDR2 FQNEAQ (reference sequence). V dropped 4 bases and J dropped 9 bases, with 19 bases sitting between them. CDR3 size: 14 residues. As DNA, the CDR3 is TGTGCCAGCAGCTATGGGATATCGGGAGAAGGGCAGTACTTC. Translating it yields CASSYGISGEGQYF.

V and J are TRBV5-1 and TRBJ2-2, with unresolved D. CDR1 SGHRS and CDR2 YFSETQ come from the germline V gene. The CDR3 is 13 residues long. Trimming took 2 bases from V and 2 from J, leaving 4 bases between them. The CDR3 sequence is CASSFLNTGELFF. CDR3 coding DNA: TGCGCCAGCAGCTTTCTCAACACCGGGGAGCTGTTTTTT.

The chain joins TRBV3-1 (or the pseudogene TRBV3-2) to TRBJ1-5; 9 bases agree with TRBD1. The trim removed 2 bases at V and 5 bases at J, leaving 7 bases unmatched. CDR1 LGHDT and CDR2 YNNKEL come from the germline V gene (reference sequence). The CDR3 totals 16 residues. The CDR3 bases are TGTGCCAGCAGCCAATACCGGGACAGGGCCCATCAGCCCCAGCATTTT. Translating it yields CASSQYRDRAHQPQHF.

This sequence joins TRBV7-8 and TRBJ2-7, with 10 bases fitting TRBD1. Germline V gives CDR1 SGHVS, CDR2 FQNEAQ. The CDR3 contains 17 residues. The V gene end was trimmed by 1 base and the J gene end by 2 bases; junction bases not matched to a gene: 8. The CDR3 DNA is TGTGCCAGCAGCTTAGGGGCCCGGGGACAGGGGACCTACGAGCAGTACTTC. Translating it yields CASSLGARGQGTYEQYF.

The chain links TRBV10-2 to TRBJ1-6; D is possibly TRBD1 (5 bases). CDR1 is WSHSY and CDR2 is SAAADI in the germline V gene. This CDR3 has 14 residues. V was trimmed by 11 bases and J by 7 bases, leaving 18 bases between them. The CDR3: CASWNQGGNSPLHF. The CDR3, as DNA: TGCGCCTCTTGGAATCAGGGTGGCAATTCACCCCTCCACTTT.

This sequence joins TRBV6-1 and TRBJ2-7; tentatively, D is TRBD1 or TRBD2 (5 bases each). Germline V gene lookup returns CDR1 MNHNS and CDR2 SASEGT. V was shortened by 3 bases and J by 2 bases, with 11 bases between the two germline ends. The CDR3 has 14 amino acids. CDR3 bases: TGTGCCAGCAGTGAGAAGGGACGGGCCTACGAGCAGTACTTC. Amino acid sequence: CASSEKGRAYEQYF.

V is TRBV20-1 and J is TRBJ1-1; D is unclear. The germline CDR1 and CDR2 sequences are DFQATT and SNEGSKA (reference sequence). The CDR3 runs 11 residues. The chain's CDR3 is CSTTGNTEAFF. The CDR3 nucleotides are TGCAGCACTACTGGCAACACTGAAGCTTTCTTT.

This chain joins TRBV18 and TRBJ2-7; D may correspond to TRBD1 or TRBD2 (5 bases each). CDR1 KGHSH and CDR2 LQKENI come from the germline V gene. V shed 6 bases and J shed 6 bases, with 15 bases lying between them. The CDR3 is made up of 13 amino acids. The CDR3 region has the DNA TGTGCCAGCTCGCCTAAAAGGGGAGCCGAGCAGTACTTC. As protein: CASSPKRGAEQYF. Drawing the rest from reference TRBV18 and TRBJ2-7, the complete variable domain is NAGVMQNPRHLVRRRGQEARLRCSPMKGHSHVYWYRQLPEEGLKFMVYLQKENIIDESGMPKERFSAEFPKEGPSILRIQQVVRGDSAAYFCASSPKRGAEQYFGPGTRLTVT.

The chain employs TRBV11-2 and TRBJ2-5; a weak D match, TRBD1 (5 bases). CDR3 length: 14 amino acids. CDR1 is SGHAT, CDR2 FQNNGV, per germline. V lost 5 bases to trimming and J lost 9 bases, with 19 bases between them. The DNA for the CDR3 is TGTGCCAGCAGCGCAGACAGTTCGTTCGTAGCCCAGTACTTC. It yields the protein CASSADSSFVAQYF.

In nucleotides, the CDR3 is TGTGCCAGCAGCTCCGAATTCAGGGTTTGGAACACTGAAGCTTTCTTT. Translation gives CASSSEFRVWNTEAFF. The rearrangement links TRBV7-2 to TRBJ1-1; weak D call: TRBD1 (5 bases). The CDR3 totals 16 residues. Germline V gives CDR1 SGHTA, CDR2 FQGNSA. The ends were cut back, 4 bases at V and 1 base at J, with 16 bases in the middle. Combining the CDR3 with reference TRBV7-2 and TRBJ1-1 gives the whole variable domain GAGVSQSPSNKVTEKGKDVELRCDPISGHTALYWYRQSLGQGLEFLIYFQGNSAPDKSGLPSDRFSAERTGGSVSTLTIQRTQQEDSAVYLCASSSEFRVWNTEAFFGQGTRLTVV.

Points on this clone: The same CDR3 can be traced to other DNA sequences in this sample. This rearrangement joins TRBV19 to TRBJ1-2, with 7 bases identical to TRBD1. V gave up 5 bases and J gave up 4 bases; unmatched junction bases: 4. CDR3 length: 13 amino acids. The germline V gene encodes CDR1 LNHDA and CDR2 SQIVND (reference sequence). DNA for the CDR3: TGTGCCAGTAGTCGACAGGGTAGCTATGGCTACACCTTC. Translating it yields CASSRQGSYGYTF.